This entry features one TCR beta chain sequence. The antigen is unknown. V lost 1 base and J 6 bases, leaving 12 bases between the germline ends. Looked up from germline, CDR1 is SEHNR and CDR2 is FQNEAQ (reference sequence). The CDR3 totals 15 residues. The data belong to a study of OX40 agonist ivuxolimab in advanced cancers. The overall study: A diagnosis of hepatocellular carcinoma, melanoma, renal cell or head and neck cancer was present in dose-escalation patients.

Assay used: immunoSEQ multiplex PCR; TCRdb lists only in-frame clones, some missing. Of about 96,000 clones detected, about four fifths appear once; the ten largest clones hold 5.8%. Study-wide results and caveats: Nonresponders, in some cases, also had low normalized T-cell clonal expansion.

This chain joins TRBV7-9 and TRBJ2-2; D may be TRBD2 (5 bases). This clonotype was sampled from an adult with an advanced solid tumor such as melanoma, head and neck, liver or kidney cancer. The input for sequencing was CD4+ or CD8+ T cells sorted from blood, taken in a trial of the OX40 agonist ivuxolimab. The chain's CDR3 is CASSLVTSRAGELFF. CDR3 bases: TGTGCCAGCAGCTTAGTTACTAGTCGGGCCGGGGAGCTGTTTTTT.